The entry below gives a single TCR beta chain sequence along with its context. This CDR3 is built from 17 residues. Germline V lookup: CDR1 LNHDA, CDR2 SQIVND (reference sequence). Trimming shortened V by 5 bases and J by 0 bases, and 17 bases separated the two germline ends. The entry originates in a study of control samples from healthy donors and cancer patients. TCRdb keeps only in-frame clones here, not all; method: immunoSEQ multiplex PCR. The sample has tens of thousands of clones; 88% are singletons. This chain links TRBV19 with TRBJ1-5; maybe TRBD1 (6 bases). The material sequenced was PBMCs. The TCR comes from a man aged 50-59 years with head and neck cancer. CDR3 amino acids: CASSSPGKGGSNQPQHF. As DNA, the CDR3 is TGTGCCAGTAGTTCCCCGGGGAAGGGGGGTAGCAATCAGCCCCAGCATTTT.